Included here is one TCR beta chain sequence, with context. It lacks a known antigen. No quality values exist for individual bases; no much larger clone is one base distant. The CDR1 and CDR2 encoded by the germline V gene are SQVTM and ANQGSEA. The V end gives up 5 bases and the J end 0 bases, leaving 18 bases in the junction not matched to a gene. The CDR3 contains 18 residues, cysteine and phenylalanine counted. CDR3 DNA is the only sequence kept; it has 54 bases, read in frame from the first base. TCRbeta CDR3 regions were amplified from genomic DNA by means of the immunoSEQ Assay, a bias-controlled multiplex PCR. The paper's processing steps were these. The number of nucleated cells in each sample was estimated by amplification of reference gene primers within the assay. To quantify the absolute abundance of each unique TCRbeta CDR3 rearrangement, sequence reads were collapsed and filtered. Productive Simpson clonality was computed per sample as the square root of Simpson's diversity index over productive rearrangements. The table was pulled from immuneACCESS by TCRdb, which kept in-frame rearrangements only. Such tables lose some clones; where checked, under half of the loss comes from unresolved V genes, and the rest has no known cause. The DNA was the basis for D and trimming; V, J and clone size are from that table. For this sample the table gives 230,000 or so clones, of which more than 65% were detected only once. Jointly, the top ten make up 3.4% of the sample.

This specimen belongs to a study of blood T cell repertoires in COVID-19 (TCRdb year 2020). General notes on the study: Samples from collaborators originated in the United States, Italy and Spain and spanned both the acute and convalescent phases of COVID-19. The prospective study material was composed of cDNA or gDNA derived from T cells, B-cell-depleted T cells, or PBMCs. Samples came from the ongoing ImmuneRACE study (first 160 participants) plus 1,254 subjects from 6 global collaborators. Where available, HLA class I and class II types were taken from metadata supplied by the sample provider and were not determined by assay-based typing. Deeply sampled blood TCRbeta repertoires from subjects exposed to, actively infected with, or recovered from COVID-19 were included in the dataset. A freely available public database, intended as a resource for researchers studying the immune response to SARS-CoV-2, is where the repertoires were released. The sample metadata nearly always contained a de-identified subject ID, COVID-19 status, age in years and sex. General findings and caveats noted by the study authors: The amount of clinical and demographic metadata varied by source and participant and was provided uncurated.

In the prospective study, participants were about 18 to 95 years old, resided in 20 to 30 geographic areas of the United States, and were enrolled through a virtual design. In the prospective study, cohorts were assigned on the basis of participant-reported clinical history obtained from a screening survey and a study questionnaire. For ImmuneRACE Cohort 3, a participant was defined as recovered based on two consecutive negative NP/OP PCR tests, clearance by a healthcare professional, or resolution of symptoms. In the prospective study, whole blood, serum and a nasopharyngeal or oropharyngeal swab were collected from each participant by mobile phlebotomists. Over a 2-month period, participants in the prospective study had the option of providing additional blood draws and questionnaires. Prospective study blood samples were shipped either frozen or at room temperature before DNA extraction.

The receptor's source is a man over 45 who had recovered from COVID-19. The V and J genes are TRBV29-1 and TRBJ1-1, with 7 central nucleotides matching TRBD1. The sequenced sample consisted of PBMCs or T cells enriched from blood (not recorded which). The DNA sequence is TGCAGCGTTACTGGGGATTCGACAGGGAGCATAATGAACACTGAAGCTTTCTTT. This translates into CSVTGDSTGSIMNTEAFF.